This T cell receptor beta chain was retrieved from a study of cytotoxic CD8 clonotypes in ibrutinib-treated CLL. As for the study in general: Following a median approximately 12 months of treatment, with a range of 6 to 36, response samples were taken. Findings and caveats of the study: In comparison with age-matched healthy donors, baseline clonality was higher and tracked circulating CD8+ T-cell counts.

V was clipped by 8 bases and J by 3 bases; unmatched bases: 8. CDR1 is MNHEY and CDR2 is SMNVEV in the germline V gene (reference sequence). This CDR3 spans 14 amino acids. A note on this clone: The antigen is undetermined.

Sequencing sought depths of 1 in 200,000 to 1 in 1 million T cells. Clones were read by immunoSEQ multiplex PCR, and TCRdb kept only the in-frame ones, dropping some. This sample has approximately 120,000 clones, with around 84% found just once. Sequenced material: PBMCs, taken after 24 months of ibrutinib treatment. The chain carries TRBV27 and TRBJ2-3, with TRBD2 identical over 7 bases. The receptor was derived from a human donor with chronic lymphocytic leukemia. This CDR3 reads CASGLAVATDTQYF. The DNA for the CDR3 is TGTGCCAGCGGCCTAGCGGTTGCGACAGATACGCAGTATTTT.